A selection of T cell receptor beta chains follows, all from one sample in a study of cytomegalovirus exposure and HLA in healthy donors. The protocol was immunoSEQ multiplex PCR, while the TCRdb copy is restricted to in-frame clones and leaves out a portion. The sample lists 130,000 to 150,000 clones, 70% to 90% occurring once. Material for sequencing was PBMCs. The receptors shown here come from a woman aged 40 to 50 in good health and CMV-seropositive. Both conserved end residues are part of each CDR3. The D gene is left open where the match is weak. Not every row has a clone size; where given, it reads once, few, many or a size class.

TRBJ2-1	TRBD2	TRBV27	-	TGTGCCAGCCAGACCGGGACTAGCGCCTTTAATGAGCAGTTCTTC	CASQTGTSAFNEQFF
TRBJ1-5	-	TRBV28	-	TGTGCCAGCAGTTGGGACACCCTCAATCAGCCCCAGCATTTT	CASSWDTLNQPQHF
TRBJ1-6	-	TRBV5-4	once	TGTGCCAGCAGCTTGGACAGCTCCTATAATTCACCCCTCCACTTT	CASSLDSSYNSPLHF
TRBJ2-7	TRBD2	TRBV6-6	-	TGTGCCAGCGCCGGAGGACTAGACGAGCAGTACTTC	CASAGGLDEQYF
TRBJ1-1	-	TRBV30	-	TGTGCCTGGAGTGTCTCCACTTCGAACACTGAAGCTTTCTTT	CAWSVSTSNTEAFF
TRBJ1-2	TRBD1	TRBV7-8	-	TGTGCCAGCACCATAGGACAGGGGGGTCTCTATGGCTACACCTTC	CASTIGQGGLYGYTF
TRBJ2-7	TRBD1	TRBV29-1	-	TGCAGCGTTAGACAGGGGAACGAGCAGTACTTC	CSVRQGNEQYF
TRBJ2-7	TRBD1	TRBV2	once	TGTGCCATCAACGACAGGGCACTCTACGAGCAGTACTTC	CAINDRALYEQYF
TRBJ2-7	TRBD1	TRBV5-1	few	TGCGCCAGCAGCTTGGGACAGGGCATTTACGAGCAGTACTTC	CASSLGQGIYEQYF
TRBJ1-1	-	TRBV28	-	TGTGCCAGCAGTGGGGGGGGGAGAGAGAACACTGAAGCTTTCTTT	CASSGGGRENTEAFF
TRBJ1-2	-	TRBV30	-	TGTGCCTGGACAAGGGAGATCCTGTATGGCTACACCTTC	CAWTREILYGYTF
TRBJ2-1	-	TRBV10-3	-	TGTGCCATCAGTGAGTTGCAGGGAAGGAGCTCCTACAATGAGCAGTTCTTC	CAISELQGRSSYNEQFF
TRBJ2-7	TRBD1	TRBV11-2	-	TGTGCCAGCAGACTCGCGACAGGGGGCCTCTCCTACGAGCAGTACTTC	CASRLATGGLSYEQYF
TRBJ1-2	TRBD1	TRBV4-3	-	TGCGCCAGCAGCCTTACCCCGGGACAGGGAGTTTACGGCTACACCTTC	CASSLTPGQGVYGYTF
TRBJ2-3	-	TRBV5-8	-	TGTGCCAGCAGCTTGGACTGGAGCACAGATACGCAGTATTTT	CASSLDWSTDTQYF
TRBJ2-2	TRBD1	TRBV19	-	TGTGCCAGTAGTCCTTGGACAGGGCCCTGGGCGAACACCGGGGAGCTGTTTTTT	CASSPWTGPWANTGELFF
TRBJ2-7	-	TRBV5-1	-	TGCGCCAGCAGCGACTCTGAGTTGAGCTCCTACGAGCAGTACTTC	CASSDSELSSYEQYF
TRBJ2-7	TRBD2	TRBV5-1	-	TGCGCCAGCAGCTTGGTGGGGGGGATATTTTACGAGCAGTACTTC	CASSLVGGIFYEQYF
TRBJ1-1	-	TRBV6-5	-	TGTGCCAGCAGCTTGACACTCGCTGAAGCTTTCTTT	CASSLTLAEAFF
TRBJ2-5	-	TRBV28	-	TGTGCCAGCAGACCTACAGGGAGGGGAGAGACCCAGTACTTC	CASRPTGRGETQYF
TRBJ1-2	-	TRBV7-2	-	TGTGCCAGCAGCTTAGCACCAGGGGAACTCTATGGCTACACCTTC	CASSLAPGELYGYTF
TRBJ2-7	TRBD2	TRBV28	once	TGTGCCAGCAGTTTTTCGGGGGTAGCGGGAGGGCCGGTGGGCGAGCAGTACTTC	CASSFSGVAGGPVGEQYF
TRBJ2-2	-	TRBV7-2	-	TGTGCCAGCAGCTTCCAGAGGGACACCGGGGAGCTGTTTTTT	CASSFQRDTGELFF
TRBJ2-3	TRBD2	TRBV7-3	-	TGTGCCAGCAGCCAGGGGACTAGCGGGAGGGATACGCAGTATTTT	CASSQGTSGRDTQYF
TRBJ1-1	-	TRBV5-1	-	TGCGCCAGCAGCTTAATGGGGGGGGTGAACACTGAAGCTTTCTTT	CASSLMGGVNTEAFF
TRBJ1-4	TRBD1	TRBV11-2	-	TGTGCCAGCAGCTTAGACACTGAGACTCTCCGGGACAGCCTACGGGAAAAACTGTTTTTT	CASSLDTETLRDSLREKLFF
TRBJ2-7	TRBD2	TRBV28	-	TGTGCCAGCAGTTTCCACCTTCTGGGCGTAGCGGGAGACGAGCAGTACTTC	CASSFHLLGVAGDEQYF
TRBJ1-1	-	TRBV5-1	-	TGCGCCAGCAGCCGAGGGGGATCTGCTGAAGCTTTCTTT	CASSRGGSAEAFF
TRBJ1-2	-	TRBV7-2	-	TGTGCCAGCAGCTTAGATTCGGGGGGGAGTCTGGCTAACTATGGCTACACCTTC	CASSLDSGGSLANYGYTF
TRBJ2-7	-	TRBV20-1	-	TGCAGTGCTAGCCCAGGCCCCGAGCAGTACTTC	CSASPGPEQYF
TRBJ2-7	-	TRBV28	-	TGTGCCAGCAGTCCCACGGTGGGCAGGAACTCCTACGAGCAGTACTTC	CASSPTVGRNSYEQYF
TRBJ1-4	-	TRBV5-5	once	TGTGCCAGCAGCTTTATTCCTACAGGTTTAACTAATGAAAAACTGTTTTTT	CASSFIPTGLTNEKLFF
TRBJ2-2	TRBD2	TRBV5-1	-	TGCGCCAGCAGCCTGGGGGGGGACTTGAGCACCGGGGAGCTGTTTTTT	CASSLGGDLSTGELFF
TRBJ1-1	-	TRBV30	once	TGTGCCTTTCAAAACACTGAAGCTTTCTTT	CAFQNTEAFF
TRBJ2-3	TRBD2	TRBV6-6	-	TGTGCCAGCAGGATAGCGGGAGATCGTGCAGATACGCAGTATTTT	CASRIAGDRADTQYF
TRBJ2-5	-	TRBV21-1	-	TGTGCCAGCAGCAACCTACGGGGAGGGAGGGGGGCAGAGACCCAGTACTTC	CASSNLRGGRGAETQYF
TRBJ2-3	-	TRBV5-4	-	TGTGCCAGCACGCGCAGAGAGGGGGTGGCAGATACGCAGTATTTT	CASTRREGVADTQYF
TRBJ2-2	TRBD1	TRBV15	-	TGTGCCACCACCACCCCTGCAGGGACAGGGTCCGGGGAGCTGTTTTTT	CATTTPAGTGSGELFF
TRBJ1-2	-	TRBV7-9	-	TGTGCCAGCAGTCCTACTTCAGGAAACTATGGCTACACCTTC	CASSPTSGNYGYTF
TRBJ1-5	-	TRBV10-3	-	TGTGCCATCAGTGAGTCCGCAGTTAGCAATCAGCCCCAGCATTTT	CAISESAVSNQPQHF
TRBJ1-2	TRBD1	TRBV29-1	-	TGCAGCGTCGCCGGGACAGGGATTTTACGTGGCTACACCTTC	CSVAGTGILRGYTF
TRBJ2-5	-	TRBV5-1	-	TGCGCCAGCAGCTTGCATCAGGGGCAAGAGACCCAGTACTTC	CASSLHQGQETQYF
TRBJ2-1	TRBD2	TRBV6-1	-	TGTGCCAGTGGGGGGAGGGCCTACAATGAGCAGTTCTTC	CASGGRAYNEQFF
TRBJ1-4	TRBD1	TRBV6-5	few	TGTGCCAGCAGGAGGGGGACAGCTGAAAAACTGTTTTTT	CASRRGTAEKLFF
TRBJ2-1	TRBD2	TRBV7-9	-	TGTGCCAGCAGCAGGACCGGGGGGTACAATGAGCAGTTCTTC	CASSRTGGYNEQFF
TRBJ2-2	TRBD1	TRBV5-4	-	TGTGCCAGCAGCAAGATACAGGGGGGAACCGGGGAGCTGTTTTTT	CASSKIQGGTGELFF
TRBJ2-7	TRBD1	TRBV19	few	TGTGCCAGTAGTATCGACCGGGACAGAAACCCATACGAGCAGTACTTC	CASSIDRDRNPYEQYF
TRBJ2-1	-	TRBV6-5	-	TGTGCCAGCAGTTTTCGGAGAGGTTCCTACAATGAGCAGTTCTTC	CASSFRRGSYNEQFF
TRBJ1-2	-	TRBV19	few	TGTGCCAGTAGTACCTATCATGGCTACACCTTC	CASSTYHGYTF